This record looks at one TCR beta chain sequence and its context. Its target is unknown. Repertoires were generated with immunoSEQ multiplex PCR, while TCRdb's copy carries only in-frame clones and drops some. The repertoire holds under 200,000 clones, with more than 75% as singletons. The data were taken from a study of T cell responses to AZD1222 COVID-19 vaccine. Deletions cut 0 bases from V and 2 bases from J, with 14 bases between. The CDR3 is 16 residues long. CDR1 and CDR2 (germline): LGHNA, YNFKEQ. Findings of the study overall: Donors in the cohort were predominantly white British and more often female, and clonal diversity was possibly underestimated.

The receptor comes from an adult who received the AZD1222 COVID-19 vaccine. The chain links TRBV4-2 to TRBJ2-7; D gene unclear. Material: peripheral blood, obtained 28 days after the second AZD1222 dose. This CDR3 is CASSQDSLGLAYEQYF. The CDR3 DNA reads TGTGCCAGCAGCCAAGATTCTCTAGGTTTGGCCTACGAGCAGTACTTC.